This T cell receptor beta chain was observed in a study of cytotoxic CD8 clonotypes in ibrutinib-treated CLL. Overall study context: The patient breakdown showed around 10 relapsed/refractory and around 16 treatment-naive cases, with some 18 IGHV unmutated. The sample average was 255,043 productive templates and just under 95,000 productive rearrangements.

The germline gives CDR1 SQVTM, CDR2 ANQGSEA. Trimming at V came to 4 bases and at J to 6 bases, leaving 14 bases not matched to a gene. This CDR3 is built from 16 residues. This clone was counted once. What it recognizes is unknown. Study-wide points: Higher circulating CD8+ T-cell counts strongly accompanied higher baseline clonality, above age-matched healthy donors.

The table came from immunoSEQ multiplex PCR; TCRdb's copy has only in-frame clones and leaves some out. Altogether about 130,000 clones are present, roughly 83% being singletons, with the ten largest covering over 10%. The sequence derives from a human donor with chronic lymphocytic leukemia. J is TRBJ1-4 and V is TRBV29-1; 7 bases align to TRBD1. Sequencing was performed on PBMCs, taken after 12 months of ibrutinib treatment. The CDR3 region is CSVATGLGVQHEKLFF. The CDR3 DNA is TGCAGCGTTGCGACAGGGCTTGGGGTTCAGCATGAAAAACTGTTTTTT.